Listed below are T cell receptor beta chains from one sample, sequenced in a study of blood T cell repertoires in COVID-19. Sequenced by immunoSEQ multiplex PCR; TCRdb stores in-frame clones only, minus some. In the table there are around 250,000 clones, approximately 91% of which are singletons. Sequenced: PBMCs or T cells enriched from blood (not recorded which). All receptors derive from a human donor in a cohort exposed to, infected with or recovered from COVID-19 (not recorded which). The donor label of this sample is uncertain. CDR3s include the opening cysteine and the closing phenylalanine or tryptophan. The D gene is left open where the match is weak. Clone sizes are given selectively: once, few, many, or a class where the clone is expanded.

clone_size	j_call	v_call	d_call	cdr3_nt	cdr3_aa
-	TRBJ1-1	TRBV11-2	-	TGTGCCAGCAGCTTAGGTGGGGGGGCCTTTACTGAAGCTTTCTTT	CASSLGGGAFTEAFF
-	TRBJ2-1	TRBV4-2	-	TGTGCCAGCAGCCCGGCGGGGTACAATGAGCAGTTCTTC	CASSPAGYNEQFF
-	TRBJ1-4	TRBV7-3	-	TGTGCCAGCAGCTCCGACTGCCGTCGGGTCACTAATGAAAAACTGTTTTTT	CASSSDCRRVTNEKLFF
once	TRBJ1-2	TRBV5-5	-	TGTGCCAGCAGCTTGGCTGCGGGCGCGGAATATGGCTACACCTTC	CASSLAAGAEYGYTF
-	TRBJ2-7	TRBV2	TRBD1	TGTGCCAGCAGGAACAGGGGGCGGGGAGGCGAGCAGTACTTC	CASRNRGRGGEQYF
-	TRBJ1-2	TRBV6-5	-	TGTGCCAGCAGTTACTCTCGGAACTATGGCTACACCTTC	CASSYSRNYGYTF
-	TRBJ1-1	TRBV30	-	TGTGCCTGGGGGCCACTCAAGGAAGCTTTCTTT	CAWGPLKEAFF
-	TRBJ1-2	TRBV10-3	TRBD1	TGTGCCATCGGACAGGGGAACTATGGCTACACCTTC	CAIGQGNYGYTF
-	TRBJ1-3	TRBV3-1/TRBV3-2	-	TGTGCCAGCAGTGGGGGGGAAGCTGGAAACACCATATATTTT	CASSGGEAGNTIYF
few	TRBJ1-6	TRBV7-9	-	TGTGCCAGCGGACAGACAGGAGTAAATTCACCCCTCCACTTT	CASGQTGVNSPLHF
-	TRBJ2-7	TRBV6-5	TRBD1	TGTGCCAGCAGTTTCGACAGGGGGGTGCAGTACTTC	CASSFDRGVQYF
-	TRBJ2-7	TRBV2	-	TGTGCCAGCAGTGAAGCCGCGCCAGGGGCCTACGAGCAGTACTTC	CASSEAAPGAYEQYF
-	TRBJ2-1	TRBV5-1	-	TGCGCCAGCAGCTTGGGCGATACTTTACAGGGGAGGAGGGACAATGAGCAGTTCTTC	CASSLGDTLQGRRDNEQFF
-	TRBJ2-3	TRBV10-2	TRBD2	TGCGCCAGCAGTCGGACTAGCGGGGGGGGACGCACAGATACGCAGTATTTT	CASSRTSGGGRTDTQYF
-	TRBJ1-1	TRBV9	-	TGTGCCAGCAGCTTTCGGAGCGGCACTGAAGCTTTCTTT	CASSFRSGTEAFF
-	TRBJ1-1	TRBV10-3	-	TGTGCCATCCGAGGGAACCTCATGAACACTGAAGCTTTCTTT	CAIRGNLMNTEAFF
-	TRBJ1-4	TRBV19	TRBD1	TGTGCCAGTAAAAGGGGACAGGGGGATGAAAAACTGTTTTTT	CASKRGQGDEKLFF